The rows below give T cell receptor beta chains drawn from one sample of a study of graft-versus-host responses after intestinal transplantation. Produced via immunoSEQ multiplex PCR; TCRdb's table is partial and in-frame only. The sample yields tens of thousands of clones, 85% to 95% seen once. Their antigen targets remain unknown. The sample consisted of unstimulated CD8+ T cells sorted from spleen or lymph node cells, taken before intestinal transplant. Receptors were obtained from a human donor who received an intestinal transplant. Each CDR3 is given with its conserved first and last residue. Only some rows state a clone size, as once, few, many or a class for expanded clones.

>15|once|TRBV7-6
CASSLGGGAYNEQFF
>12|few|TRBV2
CASDSPLDTIYF
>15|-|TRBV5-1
CASVNRDRTPYEQYF
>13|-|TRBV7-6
CASSPQQNYEQYF
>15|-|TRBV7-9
CASSPQGLGNEKLFF
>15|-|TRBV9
CASNPGRANTGELFF
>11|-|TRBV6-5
CASRTGSGYTF
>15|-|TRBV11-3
CASSDRDTYNEKLFF
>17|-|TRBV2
CASSEVRASGGGFLQFF
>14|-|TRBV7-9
CASSLVEVNTEAFF
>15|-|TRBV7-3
CASSLVGDVGYEQYF
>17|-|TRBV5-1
CASSLALLAGVVDEQFF
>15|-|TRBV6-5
CASNPDREGNQPQHF
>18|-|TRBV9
CASSNTLGGPSSYNEQFF
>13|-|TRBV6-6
CASSYFVPDTQYF
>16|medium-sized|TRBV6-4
CASSDGTSGGADTQYF